The T cell receptor beta chain described here comes from a study of T and B cells in COVID-19 patients. At the level of the study: Most recovered patients had mild to moderate COVID-19 treated as outpatients. Active-infection patients were older, median approximately 68 years, than recovered patients, median approximately 35 years.

Broader study findings: Highly clonal in active COVID-19, TRB repertoires exceeded healthy-donor diversity and richness at recovery.

Blood genomic DNA input for TRB amplification was roughly 220-500 ng. By sample fraction, this clonotype is medium-sized. No antigen is known for it. V lost 6 bases, J lost 6 bases, and 16 bases lay in between. Germline assignment: CDR1 MNHEY and CDR2 SVGAGI. CDR3 size: 14 residues. TRB rearrangements were amplified by multiplex PCR with BIOMED2 TRB-A/B primers. TCRdb re-analysed the multiplex PCR reads in MiXCR, keeping a single row per CDR3 protein. This sample has roughly 4,800 distinct CDR3 sequences, with over 20% found just once. The source material was blood. This TCR was recovered from a human donor with active COVID-19. The chain recombines TRBV6-5 with TRBJ2-3, with D unresolved. The CDR3 DNA follows: TGTGCCAGCAGCCAATGGGCCTCCCCCGATACGCAGTATTTT. As protein: CASSQWASPDTQYF.